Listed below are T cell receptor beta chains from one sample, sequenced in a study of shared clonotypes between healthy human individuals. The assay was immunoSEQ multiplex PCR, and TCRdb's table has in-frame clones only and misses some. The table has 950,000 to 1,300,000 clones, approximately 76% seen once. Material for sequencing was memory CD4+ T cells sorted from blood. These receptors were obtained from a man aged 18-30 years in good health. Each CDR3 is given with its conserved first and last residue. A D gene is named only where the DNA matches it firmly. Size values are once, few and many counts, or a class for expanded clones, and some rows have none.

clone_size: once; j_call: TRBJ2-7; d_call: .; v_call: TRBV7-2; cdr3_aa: CASAFSSYEQYF; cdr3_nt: TGTGCCAGCGCCTTTAGCTCCTACGAGCAGTACTTC
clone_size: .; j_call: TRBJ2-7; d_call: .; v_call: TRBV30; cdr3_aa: CACGLRTPAYEQYF; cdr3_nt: TGTGCCTGTGGGTTACGGACACCTGCCTACGAGCAGTACTTC
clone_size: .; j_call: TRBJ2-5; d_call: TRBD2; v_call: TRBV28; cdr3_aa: CASSTLAGGLQETQYF; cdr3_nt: TGTGCCAGCAGTACCCTAGCGGGGGGTCTTCAAGAGACCCAGTACTTC
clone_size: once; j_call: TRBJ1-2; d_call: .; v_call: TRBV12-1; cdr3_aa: CASSWDREIRYGYTF; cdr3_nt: TGTGCCAGCAGCTGGGACAGGGAGATTAGGTATGGCTACACCTTC
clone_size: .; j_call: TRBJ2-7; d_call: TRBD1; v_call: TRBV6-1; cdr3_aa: CASRPDRGQKEQYF; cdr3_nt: TGTGCCAGCAGACCGGACAGGGGGCAAAAAGAGCAGTACTTC
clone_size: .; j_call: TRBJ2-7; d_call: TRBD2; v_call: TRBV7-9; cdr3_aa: CASLPSGDSGEQYF; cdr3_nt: TGTGCCAGCCTTCCGAGCGGGGATTCCGGCGAGCAGTACTTC
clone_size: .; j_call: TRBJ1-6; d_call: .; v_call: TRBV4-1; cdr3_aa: CASSHRTAATLSYNSPLHF; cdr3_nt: TGCGCCAGCAGCCACCGGACAGCAGCCACCCTCTCCTATAATTCACCCCTCCACTTT
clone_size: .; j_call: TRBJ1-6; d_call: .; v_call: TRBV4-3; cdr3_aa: CASSQQQADYNSPLHF; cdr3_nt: TGCGCCAGCAGCCAACAACAGGCAGACTATAATTCACCCCTCCACTTT
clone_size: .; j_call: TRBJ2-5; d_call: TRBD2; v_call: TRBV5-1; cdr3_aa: CASSRGGSGETQYF; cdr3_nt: TGCGCCAGTTCCCGGGGGGGGTCCGGGGAGACCCAGTACTTC
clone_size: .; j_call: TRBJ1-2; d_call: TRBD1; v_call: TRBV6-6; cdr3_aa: CASRGQETNYGYTF; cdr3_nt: TGTGCCAGCAGGGGACAGGAAACTAACTATGGCTACACCTTC
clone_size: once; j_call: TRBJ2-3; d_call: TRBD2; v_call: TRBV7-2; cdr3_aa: CASSPGTSGITDTQYF; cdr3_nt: TGTGCCAGCAGCCCAGGGACTAGCGGGATCACAGATACGCAGTATTTT
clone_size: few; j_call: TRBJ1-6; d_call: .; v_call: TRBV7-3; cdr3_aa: CASSLEGTTNSPLHF; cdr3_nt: TGTGCCAGCAGCTTGGAGGGAACAACGAATTCACCCCTCCACTTT
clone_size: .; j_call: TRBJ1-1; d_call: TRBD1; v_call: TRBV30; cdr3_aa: CAWSEGQGWSAFF; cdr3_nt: TGTGCCTGGAGTGAGGGACAGGGGTGGTCAGCTTTCTTT
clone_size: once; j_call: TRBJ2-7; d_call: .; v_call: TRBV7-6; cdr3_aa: CASSLRGANEQYF; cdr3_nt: TGTGCCAGCAGCTTGAGAGGGGCCAACGAGCAGTACTTC
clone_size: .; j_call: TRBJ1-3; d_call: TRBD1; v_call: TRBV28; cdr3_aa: CASSLEYRGPGNTIYF; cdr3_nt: TGTGCCAGCAGTTTAGAGTACAGGGGGCCTGGAAACACCATATATTTT
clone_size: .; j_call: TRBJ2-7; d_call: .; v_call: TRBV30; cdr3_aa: CAWSVQGRGEQYF; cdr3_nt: TGTGCCTGGAGTGTTCAAGGGAGGGGGGAGCAGTACTTC
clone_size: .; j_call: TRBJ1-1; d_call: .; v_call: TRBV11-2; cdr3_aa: CASSLGRVAEAFF; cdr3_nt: TGTGCCAGCAGCTTAGGGAGGGTAGCTGAAGCTTTCTTT
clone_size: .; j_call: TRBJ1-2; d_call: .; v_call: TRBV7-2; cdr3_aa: CASSSWGGQNYGYTF; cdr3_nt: TGTGCCAGCAGCTCTTGGGGCGGACAAAACTATGGCTACACCTTC
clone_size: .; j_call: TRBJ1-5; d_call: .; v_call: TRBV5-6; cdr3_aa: CASSQSANQPQHF; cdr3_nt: TGTGCCAGCAGCCAGAGTGCAAATCAGCCCCAGCATTTT
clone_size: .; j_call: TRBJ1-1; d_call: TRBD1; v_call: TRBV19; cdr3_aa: CASSLRQGSTEAFF; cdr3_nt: TGTGCCAGTAGTCTCCGACAGGGTAGCACTGAAGCTTTCTTT
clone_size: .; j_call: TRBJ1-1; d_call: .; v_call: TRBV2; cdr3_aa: CASSSGTLNTEAFF; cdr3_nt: TGTGCCAGCAGTTCCGGGACATTGAACACTGAAGCTTTCTTT
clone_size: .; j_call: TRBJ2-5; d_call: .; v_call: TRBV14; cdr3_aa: CASSQSWGAQGTQYF; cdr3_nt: TGTGCCAGCAGCCAAAGTTGGGGGGCGCAAGGGACCCAATACTTC
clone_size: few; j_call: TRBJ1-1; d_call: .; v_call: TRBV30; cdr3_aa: CAWKARPNTEAFF; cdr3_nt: TGTGCCTGGAAAGCGAGACCGAACACTGAAGCTTTCTTT
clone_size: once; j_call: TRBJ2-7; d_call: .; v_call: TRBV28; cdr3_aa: CASTNRGGYEQYF; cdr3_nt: TGTGCCAGCACGAACAGGGGGGGCTACGAGCAGTACTTC
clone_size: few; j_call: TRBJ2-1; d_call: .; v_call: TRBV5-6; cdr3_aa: CASSLGQTTDEQFF; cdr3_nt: TGTGCCAGCAGCTTAGGGCAAACAACCGATGAGCAGTTCTTC
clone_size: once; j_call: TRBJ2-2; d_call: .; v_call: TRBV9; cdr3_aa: CASSWVFGGELFF; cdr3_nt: TGTGCCAGCAGCTGGGTATTTGGCGGGGAGCTGTTTTTT
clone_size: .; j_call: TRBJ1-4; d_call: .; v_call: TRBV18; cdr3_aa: CASSPDSATNEKLFF; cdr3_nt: TGTGCCAGCTCACCCGACAGTGCAACTAATGAAAAACTGTTTTTT
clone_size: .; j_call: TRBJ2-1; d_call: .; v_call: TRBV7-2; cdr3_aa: CASSFLVGHNEQFF; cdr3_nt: TGTGCCAGCAGCTTTTTAGTAGGGCACAATGAGCAGTTCTTC
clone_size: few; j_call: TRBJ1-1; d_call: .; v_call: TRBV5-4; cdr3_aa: CASSYDGNTEAFF; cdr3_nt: TGTGCCAGCAGCTATGACGGGAACACTGAAGCTTTCTTT
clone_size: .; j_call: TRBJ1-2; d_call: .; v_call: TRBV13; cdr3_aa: CASSQTGIGSGYTF; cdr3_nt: TGTGCCAGCAGCCAAACAGGGATAGGGTCTGGCTACACCTTC
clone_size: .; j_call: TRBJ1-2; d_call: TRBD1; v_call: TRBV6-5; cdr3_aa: CASSYRTGEGYTF; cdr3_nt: TGTGCCAGCAGTTACCGAACAGGGGAGGGCTACACCTTC
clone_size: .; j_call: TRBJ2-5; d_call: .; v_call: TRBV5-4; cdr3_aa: CASSFNTGTQETQYF; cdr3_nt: TGTGCCAGCAGCTTCAACACCGGGACTCAAGAGACCCAGTACTTC
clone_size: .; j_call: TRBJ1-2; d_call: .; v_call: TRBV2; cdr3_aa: CASSDRELYGYTF; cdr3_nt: TGTGCCAGCAGTGACAGGGAGCTCTATGGCTACACCTTC
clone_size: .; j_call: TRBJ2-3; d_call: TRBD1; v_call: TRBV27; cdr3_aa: CASRRGQGPDTQYF; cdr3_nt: TGTGCCAGCAGAAGGGGACAGGGACCAGATACGCAGTATTTT
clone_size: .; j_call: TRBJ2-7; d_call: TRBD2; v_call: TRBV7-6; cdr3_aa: CASSLGVAGDYEQYF; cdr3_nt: TGTGCCAGCAGCTTGGGGGTAGCGGGAGACTACGAGCAGTACTTC
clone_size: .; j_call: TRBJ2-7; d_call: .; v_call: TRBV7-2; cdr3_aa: CASSFDKYYEQYF; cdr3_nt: TGTGCCAGCAGCTTCGACAAGTACTACGAGCAGTACTTC
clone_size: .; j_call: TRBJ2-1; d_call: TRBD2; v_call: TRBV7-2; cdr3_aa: CASSLGGGTSGHNEQFF; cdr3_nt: TGTGCCAGCAGCTTAGGAGGAGGGACTAGCGGACACAATGAGCAGTTCTTC
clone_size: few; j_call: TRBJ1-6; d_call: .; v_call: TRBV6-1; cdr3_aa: CASNRVWSPLHF; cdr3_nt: TGTGCCAGCAACAGGGTTTGGTCACCCCTCCACTTT
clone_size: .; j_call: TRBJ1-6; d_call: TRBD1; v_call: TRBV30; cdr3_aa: CAWTAGTGSGSPLHF; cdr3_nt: TGTGCCTGGACCGCCGGGACAGGTAGCGGGTCACCCCTCCACTTT
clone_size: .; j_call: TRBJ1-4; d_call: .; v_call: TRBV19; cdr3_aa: CASSIDIVGLSEKLFF; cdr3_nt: TGTGCCAGTAGTATAGATATCGTCGGCCTCTCGGAAAAACTGTTTTTT
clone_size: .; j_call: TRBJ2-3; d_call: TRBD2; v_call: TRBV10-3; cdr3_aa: CAIMPSGGTDTQYF; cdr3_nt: TGTGCCATCATGCCTAGCGGGGGGACAGATACGCAGTATTTT
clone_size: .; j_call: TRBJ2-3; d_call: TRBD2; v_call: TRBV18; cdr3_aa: CASSPFQTSGADTQYF; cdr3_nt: TGTGCCAGCTCACCATTTCAGACTAGCGGGGCGGATACGCAGTATTTT
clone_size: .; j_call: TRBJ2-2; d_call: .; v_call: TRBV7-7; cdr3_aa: CASSFHPPGVTGELFF; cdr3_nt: TGTGCTAGCAGCTTTCATCCCCCCGGGGTCACCGGGGAGCTGTTTTTT
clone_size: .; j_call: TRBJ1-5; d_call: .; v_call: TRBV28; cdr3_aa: CASSANQPQHF; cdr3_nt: TGTGCCAGCAGCGCTAATCAGCCCCAGCATTTT
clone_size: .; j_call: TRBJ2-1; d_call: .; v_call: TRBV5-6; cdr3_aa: CASSFVGGNEQFF; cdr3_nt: TGTGCCAGCAGCTTTGTAGGGGGCAATGAGCAGTTCTTC
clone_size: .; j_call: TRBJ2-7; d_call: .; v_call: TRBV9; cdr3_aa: CASSVGGDLYEQYF; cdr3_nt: TGTGCCAGCAGCGTAGGAGGGGACCTCTACGAGCAGTACTTC
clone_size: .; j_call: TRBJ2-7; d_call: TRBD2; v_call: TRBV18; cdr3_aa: CASSPRVSLAGTEQYF; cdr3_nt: TGTGCCAGCTCACCACGTGTGTCGCTAGCGGGGACCGAGCAGTACTTC
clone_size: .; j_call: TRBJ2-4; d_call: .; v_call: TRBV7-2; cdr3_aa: CASNRVLGLAKNIQYF; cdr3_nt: TGTGCCAGCAACAGGGTTTTGGGGCTAGCCAAAAACATTCAGTACTTC
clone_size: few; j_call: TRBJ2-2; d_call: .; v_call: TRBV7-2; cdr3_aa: CASSLNPGNTGELFF; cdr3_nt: TGTGCCAGCAGCTTAAACCCAGGAAACACCGGGGAGCTGTTTTTT
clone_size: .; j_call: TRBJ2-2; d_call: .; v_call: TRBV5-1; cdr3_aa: CASSLEGSGRELFF; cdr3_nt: TGCGCCAGCAGCTTGGAAGGTTCAGGTCGCGAGCTGTTTTTT
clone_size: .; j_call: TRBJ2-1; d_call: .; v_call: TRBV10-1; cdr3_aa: CASSEFRQADEQFF; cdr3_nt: TGCGCCAGCAGTGAGTTCCGACAAGCGGATGAGCAGTTCTTC
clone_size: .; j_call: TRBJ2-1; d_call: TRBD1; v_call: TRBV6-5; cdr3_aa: CASSTDRGAYNEQFF; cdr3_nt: TGTGCCAGCAGTACCGACAGGGGGGCCTACAATGAGCAGTTCTTC
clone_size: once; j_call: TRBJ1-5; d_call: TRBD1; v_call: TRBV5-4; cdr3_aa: CASSSWVKQGNQPQHF; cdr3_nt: TGTGCCAGCAGTTCCTGGGTAAAACAGGGGAATCAGCCCCAGCATTTT
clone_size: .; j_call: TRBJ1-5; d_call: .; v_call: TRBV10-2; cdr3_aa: CASSEWTLPQHF; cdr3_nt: TGCGCCAGCAGTGAGTGGACATTACCCCAGCATTTT
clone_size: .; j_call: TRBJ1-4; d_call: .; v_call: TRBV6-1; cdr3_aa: CASSGGGIGTNEKLFF; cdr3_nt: TGTGCCAGCAGTGGAGGGGGGATCGGAACTAATGAAAAACTGTTTTTT